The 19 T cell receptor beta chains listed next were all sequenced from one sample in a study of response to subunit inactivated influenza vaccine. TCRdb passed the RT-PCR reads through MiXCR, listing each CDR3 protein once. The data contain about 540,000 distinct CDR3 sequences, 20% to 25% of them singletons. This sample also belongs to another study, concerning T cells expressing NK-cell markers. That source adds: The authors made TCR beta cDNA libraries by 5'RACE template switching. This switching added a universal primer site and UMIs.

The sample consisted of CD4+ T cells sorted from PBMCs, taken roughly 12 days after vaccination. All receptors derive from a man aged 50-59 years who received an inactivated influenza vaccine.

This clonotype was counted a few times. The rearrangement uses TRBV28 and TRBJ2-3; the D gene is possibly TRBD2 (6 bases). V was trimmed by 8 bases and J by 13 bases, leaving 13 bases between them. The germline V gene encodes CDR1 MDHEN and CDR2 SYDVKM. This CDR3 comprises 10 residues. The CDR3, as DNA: TGTGCCAGCGGGGGGTCCCGGAAGTATTTT. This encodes CASGGSRKYF. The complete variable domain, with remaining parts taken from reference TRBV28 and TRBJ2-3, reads DVKVTQSSRYLVKRTGEKVFLECVQDMDHENMFWYRQDPGLGLRLIYFSYDVKMKEKGDIPEGYSVSREKKERFSLILESASTNQTSMYLCASGGSRKYFGPGTRLTVL.

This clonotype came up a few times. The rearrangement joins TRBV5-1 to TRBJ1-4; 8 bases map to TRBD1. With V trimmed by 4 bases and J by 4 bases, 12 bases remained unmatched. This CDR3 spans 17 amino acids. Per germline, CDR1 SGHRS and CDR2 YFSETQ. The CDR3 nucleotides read TGCGCCAGCAGCCACGAACCAACAGGGGGATATAATGAAAAACTGTTTTTT. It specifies CASSHEPTGGYNEKLFF.

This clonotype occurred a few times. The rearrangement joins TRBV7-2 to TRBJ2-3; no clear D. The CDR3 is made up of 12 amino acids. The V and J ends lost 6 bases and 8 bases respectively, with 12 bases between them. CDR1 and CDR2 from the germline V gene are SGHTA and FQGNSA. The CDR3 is CASSSTKITQYF. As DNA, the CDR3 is TGTGCCAGCAGTAGTACGAAAATTACGCAGTATTTT.

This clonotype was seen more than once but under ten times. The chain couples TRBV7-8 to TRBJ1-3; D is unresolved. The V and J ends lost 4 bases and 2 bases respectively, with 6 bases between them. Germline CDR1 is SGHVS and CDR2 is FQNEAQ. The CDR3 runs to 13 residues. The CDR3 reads CASSSDTGNTIYF. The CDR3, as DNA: TGTGCCAGCAGCTCGGATACTGGAAACACCATATATTTT.

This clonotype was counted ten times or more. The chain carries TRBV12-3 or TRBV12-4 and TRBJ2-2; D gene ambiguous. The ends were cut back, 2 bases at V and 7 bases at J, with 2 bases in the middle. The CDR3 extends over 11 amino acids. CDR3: CASSLRGELFF. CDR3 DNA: TGTGCCAGCAGTTTACGCGGGGAGCTGTTTTTT.

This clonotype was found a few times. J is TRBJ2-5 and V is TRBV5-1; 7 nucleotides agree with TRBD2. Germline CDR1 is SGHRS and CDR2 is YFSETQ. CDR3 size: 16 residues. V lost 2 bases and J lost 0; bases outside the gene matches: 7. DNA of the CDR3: TGCGCCAGCAGCTTAGGAGCGGGGTCGTACCAAGAGACCCAGTACTTC. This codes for CASSLGAGSYQETQYF.

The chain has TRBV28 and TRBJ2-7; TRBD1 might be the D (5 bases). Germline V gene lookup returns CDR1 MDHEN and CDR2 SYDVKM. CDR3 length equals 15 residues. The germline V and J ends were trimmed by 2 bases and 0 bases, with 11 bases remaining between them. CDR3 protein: CASSLVGRDSYEQYF. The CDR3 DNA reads TGTGCCAGCAGTTTAGTCGGCAGGGACTCCTACGAGCAGTACTTC.

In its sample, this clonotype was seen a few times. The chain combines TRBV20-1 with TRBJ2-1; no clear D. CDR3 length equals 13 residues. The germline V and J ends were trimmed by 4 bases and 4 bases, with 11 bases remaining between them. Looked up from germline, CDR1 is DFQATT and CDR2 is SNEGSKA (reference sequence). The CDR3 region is CSATHKLYNEQFF. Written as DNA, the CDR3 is TGCAGTGCTACCCACAAACTGTACAATGAGCAGTTCTTC.

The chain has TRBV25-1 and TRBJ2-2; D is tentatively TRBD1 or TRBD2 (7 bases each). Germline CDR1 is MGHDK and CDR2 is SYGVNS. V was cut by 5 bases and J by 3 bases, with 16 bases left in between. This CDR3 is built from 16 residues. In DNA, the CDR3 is TGTGCCAGCAGTCGGCAGGGGGGGGGAGACACCGGGGAGCTGTTTTTT. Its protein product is CASSRQGGGDTGELFF.

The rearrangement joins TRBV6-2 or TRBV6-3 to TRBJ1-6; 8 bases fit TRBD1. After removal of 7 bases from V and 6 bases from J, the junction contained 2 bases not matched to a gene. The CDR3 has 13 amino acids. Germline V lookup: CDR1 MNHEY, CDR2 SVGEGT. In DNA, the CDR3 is TGTGCCAGCAACGACAGGGGTAATTCACCCCTCCACTTT. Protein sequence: CASNDRGNSPLHF.

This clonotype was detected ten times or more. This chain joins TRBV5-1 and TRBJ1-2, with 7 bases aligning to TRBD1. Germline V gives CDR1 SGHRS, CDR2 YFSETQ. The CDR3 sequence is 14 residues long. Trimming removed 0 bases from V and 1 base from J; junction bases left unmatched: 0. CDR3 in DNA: TGCGCCAGCAGCTTGGCAGGGGGTAACTATGGCTACACCTTC. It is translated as CASSLAGGNYGYTF. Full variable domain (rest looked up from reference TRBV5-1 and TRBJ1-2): KAGVTQTPRYLIKTRGQQVTLSCSPISGHRSVSWYQQTPGQGLQFLFEYFSETQRNKGNFPGRFSGRQFSNSRSEMNVSTLELGDSALYLCASSLAGGNYGYTFGSGTRLTVV.

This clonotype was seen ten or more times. This CDR3 is CASSQDLNYGYTF. DNA for the CDR3: TGCGCCAGCAGCCAAGATTTAAACTATGGCTACACCTTC. This sequence joins TRBV4-3 and TRBJ1-2; no definite D call. The V end lost 0 bases, the J end lost 2 bases, and 4 bases lay between the germline ends. In germline, CDR1 is LGHNA, CDR2 YSLEER. The CDR3 has 13 amino acids.

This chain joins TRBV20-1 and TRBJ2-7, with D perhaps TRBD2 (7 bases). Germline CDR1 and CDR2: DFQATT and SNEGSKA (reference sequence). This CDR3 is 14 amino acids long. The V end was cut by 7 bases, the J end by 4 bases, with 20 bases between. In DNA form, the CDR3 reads TGCAGTGTTCAGCGGGGTCAGGGGTTATACGAGCAGTACTTC. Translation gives CSVQRGQGLYEQYF.

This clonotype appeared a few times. CDR3: CSAGSDRGWGNTIYF. The CDR3, as DNA: TGCAGTGCGGGTTCGGACAGGGGTTGGGGAAACACCATATATTTT. This sequence joins TRBV20-1 and TRBJ1-3; TRBD1 agrees at 9 bases. There are 15 residues in the CDR3. V shed 6 bases, J shed 4 bases, and the junction held 10 bases outside the gene matches. Germline CDR1 DFQATT, CDR2 SNEGSKA (reference sequence).

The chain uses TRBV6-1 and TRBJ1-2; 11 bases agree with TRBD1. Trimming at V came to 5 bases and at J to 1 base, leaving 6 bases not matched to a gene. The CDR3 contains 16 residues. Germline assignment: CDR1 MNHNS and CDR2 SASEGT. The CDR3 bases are TGTGCCAGCAGTCTGGACAGGGGGCGGGGTAACTATGGCTACACCTTC. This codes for CASSLDRGRGNYGYTF.

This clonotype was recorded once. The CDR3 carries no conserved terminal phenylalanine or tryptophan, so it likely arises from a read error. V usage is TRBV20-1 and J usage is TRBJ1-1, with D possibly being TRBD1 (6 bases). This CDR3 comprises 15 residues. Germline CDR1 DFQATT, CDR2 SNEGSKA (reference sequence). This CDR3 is CCARGSRGYGTEAFI. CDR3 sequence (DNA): TGCTGTGCTAGAGGATCAAGGGGGTATGGCACTGAAGCTTTCATT.

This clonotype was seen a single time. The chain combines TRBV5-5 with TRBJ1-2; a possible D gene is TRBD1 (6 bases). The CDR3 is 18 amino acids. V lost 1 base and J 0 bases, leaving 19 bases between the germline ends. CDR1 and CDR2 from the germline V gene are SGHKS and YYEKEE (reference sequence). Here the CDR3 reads CASSLFYRAQIANYGYTF. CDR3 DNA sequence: TGTGCCAGCAGCTTGTTTTACAGGGCACAAATAGCTAACTATGGCTACACCTTC.

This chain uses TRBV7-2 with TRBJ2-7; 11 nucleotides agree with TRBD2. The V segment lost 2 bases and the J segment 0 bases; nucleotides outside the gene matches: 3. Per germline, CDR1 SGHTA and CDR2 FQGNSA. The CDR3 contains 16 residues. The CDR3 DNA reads TGTGCCAGCAGCTTAAGACTAGCGGGGACCTCCTACGAGCAGTACTTC. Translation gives CASSLRLAGTSYEQYF.

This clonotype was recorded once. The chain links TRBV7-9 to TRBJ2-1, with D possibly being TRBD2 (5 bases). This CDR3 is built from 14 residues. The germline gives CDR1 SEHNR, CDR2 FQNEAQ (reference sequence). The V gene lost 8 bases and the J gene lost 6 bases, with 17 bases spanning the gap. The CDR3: CASGTSISSNEQFF. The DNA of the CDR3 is TGTGCCAGCGGCACTAGTATCTCTAGCAATGAGCAGTTCTTC.